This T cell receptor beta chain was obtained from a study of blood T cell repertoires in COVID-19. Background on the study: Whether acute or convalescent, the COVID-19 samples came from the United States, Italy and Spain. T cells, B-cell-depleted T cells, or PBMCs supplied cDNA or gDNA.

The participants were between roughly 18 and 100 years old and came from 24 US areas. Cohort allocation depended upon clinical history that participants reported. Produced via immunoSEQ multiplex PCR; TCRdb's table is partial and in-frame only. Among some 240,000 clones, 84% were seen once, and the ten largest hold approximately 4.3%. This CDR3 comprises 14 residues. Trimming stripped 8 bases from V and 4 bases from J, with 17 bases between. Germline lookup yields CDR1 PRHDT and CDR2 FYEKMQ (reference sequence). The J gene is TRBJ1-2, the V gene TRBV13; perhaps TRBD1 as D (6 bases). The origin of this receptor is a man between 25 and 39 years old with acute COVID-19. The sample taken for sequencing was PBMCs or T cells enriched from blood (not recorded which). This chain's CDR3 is CASGMEGGSYGYTF. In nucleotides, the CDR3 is TGTGCCAGCGGGATGGAGGGGGGGAGCTATGGCTACACCTTC.